These T cell receptor beta chains were read from a single sample in a study of cytomegalovirus exposure and HLA in healthy donors. Repertoires were generated with immunoSEQ multiplex PCR, while TCRdb's copy carries only in-frame clones and drops some. The table records roughly 90,000 clones, around 80% of them present only once. The sequencing input was PBMCs. The receptor set was obtained from a man between 25 and 39 years old in good health and CMV-seronegative. Both conserved end residues are part of each CDR3. Each record gives: clone size, D gene, J gene, V gene, CDR3 protein, CDR3 DNA. A D gene is named only where the DNA matches it firmly. A row's size may be missing; if present it is once, few, many or a size class.

size: -
D: -
J: TRBJ1-5
V: TRBV5-6
CDR3: CASSLFMEDSGPQHF
DNA: TGTGCCAGCAGCCTGTTTATGGAGGACTCGGGGCCCCAGCATTTT

size: -
D: -
J: TRBJ1-1
V: TRBV27
CDR3: CASSRQVRNTEAFF
DNA: TGTGCCAGCAGCAGACAGGTTAGGAACACTGAAGCTTTCTTT

size: -
D: -
J: TRBJ1-1
V: TRBV5-1
CDR3: CASSEKGVTEAFF
DNA: TGCGCCAGCAGCGAAAAAGGGGTTACTGAAGCTTTCTTT

size: -
D: -
J: TRBJ2-1
V: TRBV7-9
CDR3: CASSRAGEYNEQFF
DNA: TGTGCCAGCAGCCGGGCAGGGGAATACAATGAGCAGTTCTTC

size: once
D: TRBD1
J: TRBJ2-1
V: TRBV5-1
CDR3: CASSSGVGQGNNEQFF
DNA: TGCGCCAGCAGCTCGGGAGTGGGACAGGGGAACAATGAGCAGTTCTTC

size: -
D: -
J: TRBJ1-5
V: TRBV11-2
CDR3: CASSLDWGGVSNQPQHF
DNA: TGTGCCAGCAGCTTAGATTGGGGGGGTGTCAGCAATCAGCCCCAGCATTTT

size: -
D: -
J: TRBJ1-1
V: TRBV30
CDR3: CAWSPGGVTEAFF
DNA: TGTGCCTGGAGTCCTGGAGGGGTCACTGAAGCTTTCTTT

size: -
D: TRBD1
J: TRBJ1-5
V: TRBV19
CDR3: CASSIKGQGAGQPQHF
DNA: TGTGCCAGTAGTATAAAGGGGCAGGGGGCTGGTCAGCCCCAGCATTTT

size: -
D: -
J: TRBJ2-3
V: TRBV6-5
CDR3: CASSYSGEGADTQYF
DNA: TGTGCCAGCAGCTATTCGGGGGAGGGGGCAGATACGCAGTATTTT

size: -
D: -
J: TRBJ1-1
V: TRBV4-1
CDR3: CASSLMTGQIMNTEAFF
DNA: TGCGCCAGCAGCCTCATGACAGGACAGATTATGAACACTGAAGCTTTCTTT

size: -
D: TRBD2
J: TRBJ2-7
V: TRBV5-4
CDR3: CASSSGTSLYEQYF
DNA: TGTGCCAGCAGCTCCGGGACTAGCCTCTACGAGCAGTACTTC

size: -
D: -
J: TRBJ1-1
V: TRBV5-1
CDR3: CASRPGAGTEAFF
DNA: TGCGCCAGCAGACCAGGGGCAGGGACTGAAGCTTTCTTT

size: once
D: -
J: TRBJ2-7
V: TRBV6-6
CDR3: CASSRGHYYEQYF
DNA: TGTGCCAGCAGTCGTGGACACTACTACGAGCAGTACTTC

size: -
D: TRBD1
J: TRBJ1-3
V: TRBV5-1
CDR3: CASSSDRAGNTIYF
DNA: TGCGCCAGCAGCTCAGACAGGGCTGGAAACACCATATATTTT

size: -
D: TRBD2
J: TRBJ2-7
V: TRBV2
CDR3: CASILGTSGTYEQYF
DNA: TGTGCCAGCATCCTTGGGACTAGCGGCACCTACGAGCAGTACTTC

size: -
D: -
J: TRBJ2-1
V: TRBV7-9
CDR3: CASTLATTYNEQFF
DNA: TGTGCCAGCACCCTAGCGACAACCTACAATGAGCAGTTCTTC

size: -
D: -
J: TRBJ1-1
V: TRBV19
CDR3: CASLIKGRWGNTEAFF
DNA: TGTGCCAGCCTTATTAAGGGGCGCTGGGGGAACACTGAAGCTTTCTTT

size: -
D: -
J: TRBJ2-1
V: TRBV28
CDR3: CASSIHRAGEQFF
DNA: TGTGCCAGCAGTATCCACAGGGCGGGTGAGCAGTTCTTC

size: -
D: -
J: TRBJ1-2
V: TRBV19
CDR3: CASSPDRPSPYGYTF
DNA: TGTGCCAGTAGTCCAGACAGGCCCTCGCCCTATGGCTACACCTTC

size: -
D: TRBD2
J: TRBJ2-5
V: TRBV5-1
CDR3: CASSRGLAGSQETQYF
DNA: TGCGCCAGCAGCAGGGGACTAGCAGGGTCCCAAGAGACCCAGTACTTC

size: -
D: TRBD1
J: TRBJ1-3
V: TRBV5-6
CDR3: CASTAGLGQGGNTIYF
DNA: TGTGCCAGCACTGCGGGGTTAGGACAGGGCGGAAACACCATATATTTT

size: -
D: -
J: TRBJ1-1
V: TRBV30
CDR3: CAWRGRSAEAFF
DNA: TGTGCCTGGCGAGGGAGGAGTGCCGAAGCTTTCTTT

size: once
D: -
J: TRBJ2-1
V: TRBV5-8
CDR3: CASSLEGGVGEQFF
DNA: TGTGCCAGCAGCTTGGAGGGGGGGGTAGGTGAGCAGTTCTTC